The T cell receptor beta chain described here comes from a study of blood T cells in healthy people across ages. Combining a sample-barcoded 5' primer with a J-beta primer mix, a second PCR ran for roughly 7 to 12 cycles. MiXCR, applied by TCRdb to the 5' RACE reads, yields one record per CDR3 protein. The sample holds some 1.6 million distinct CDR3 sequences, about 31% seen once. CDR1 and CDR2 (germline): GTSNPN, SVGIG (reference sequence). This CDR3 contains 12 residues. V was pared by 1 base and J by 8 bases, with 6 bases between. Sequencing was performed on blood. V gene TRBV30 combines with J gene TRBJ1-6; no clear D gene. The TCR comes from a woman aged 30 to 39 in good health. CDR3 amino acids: CAWSGEYSPLHF. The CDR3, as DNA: TGTGCCTGGAGTGGGGAGTATTCACCCCTCCACTTT.